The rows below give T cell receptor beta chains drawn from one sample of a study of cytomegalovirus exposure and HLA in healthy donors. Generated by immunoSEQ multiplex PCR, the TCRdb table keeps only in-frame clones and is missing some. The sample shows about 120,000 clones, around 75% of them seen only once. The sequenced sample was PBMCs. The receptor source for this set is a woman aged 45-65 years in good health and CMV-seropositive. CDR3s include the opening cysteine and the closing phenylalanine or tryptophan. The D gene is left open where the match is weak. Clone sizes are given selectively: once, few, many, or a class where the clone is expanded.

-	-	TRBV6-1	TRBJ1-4	CASSEGQAEKLFF	TGTGCCAGCAGTGAAGGTCAAGCGGAAAAACTGTTTTTT
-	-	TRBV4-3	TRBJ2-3	CASSPTAGAPVDTQYF	TGCGCCAGCAGCCCCACGGCGGGGGCACCGGTAGATACGCAGTATTTT
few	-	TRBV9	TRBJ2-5	CASSVAGIRQETQYF	TGTGCCAGCAGCGTTGCCGGGATTCGGCAAGAGACCCAGTACTTC
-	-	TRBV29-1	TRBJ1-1	CSATALLNTEAFF	TGCAGCGCGACTGCCTTATTGAACACTGAAGCTTTCTTT
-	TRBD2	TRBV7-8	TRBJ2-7	CASSLARPVLAGGYEQYF	TGTGCCAGCAGCTTAGCGCGTCCGGTGCTAGCGGGAGGCTACGAGCAGTACTTC
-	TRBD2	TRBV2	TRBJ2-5	CASREREQETQYF	TGTGCCAGCAGAGAGCGGGAACAAGAGACCCAGTACTTC
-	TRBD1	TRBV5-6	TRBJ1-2	CASSLQGAYGYTF	TGTGCCAGCAGTCTACAGGGGGCCTATGGCTACACCTTC
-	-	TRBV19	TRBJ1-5	CASSIDHQMRNQPQHF	TGTGCCAGTAGTATAGATCACCAGATGCGGAATCAGCCCCAGCATTTT
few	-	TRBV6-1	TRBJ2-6	CASSEVGVSGANVLTF	TGTGCCAGCAGTGAAGTAGGAGTCTCTGGGGCCAACGTCCTGACTTTC
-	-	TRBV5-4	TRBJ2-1	CASSLLAGKYNEQFF	TGTGCCAGCAGCTTGCTGGCCGGGAAGTACAATGAGCAGTTCTTC
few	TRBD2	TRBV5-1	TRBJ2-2	CASSLAGTRYTGELFF	TGCGCCAGCAGCTTGGCCGGGACTAGGTATACCGGGGAGCTGTTTTTT
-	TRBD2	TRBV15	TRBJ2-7	CATSRGPGGPYEQYF	TGTGCCACCAGCAGAGGGCCGGGGGGGCCCTACGAGCAGTACTTC
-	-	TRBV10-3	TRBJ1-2	CAISELDYGYTF	TGTGCCATCAGTGAGTTAGACTATGGCTACACCTTC
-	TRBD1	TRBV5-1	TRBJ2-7	CASSRGDSSHEQYF	TGCGCCAGCAGCCGAGGGGACAGCTCTCACGAGCAGTACTTC
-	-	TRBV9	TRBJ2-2	CASSANTGELFF	TGTGCCAGCAGCGCTAACACCGGGGAGCTGTTTTTT
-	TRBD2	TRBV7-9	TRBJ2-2	CASSPGLAGTGELFF	TGTGCCAGCAGCCCCGGACTAGCGGGAACCGGGGAGCTGTTTTTT
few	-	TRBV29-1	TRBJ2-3	CSAIEGVTDTQYF	TGCAGCGCCATTGAGGGGGTCACAGATACGCAGTATTTT
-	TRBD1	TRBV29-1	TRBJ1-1	CSVEGQGAGHTEAFF	TGCAGCGTTGAGGGACAGGGGGCCGGGCACACTGAAGCTTTCTTT
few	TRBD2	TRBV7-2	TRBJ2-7	CASSLALPAGEREQYF	TGTGCCAGCAGCTTAGCTTTGCCAGCGGGGGAGCGAGAGCAGTACTTC
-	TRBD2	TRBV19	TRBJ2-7	CAVRGGQYEQYF	TGTGCCGTCCGGGGGGGGCAATACGAGCAGTACTTC
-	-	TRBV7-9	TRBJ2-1	CASSLGGGGNEQFF	TGTGCCAGCAGCTTAGGGGGGGGCGGCAATGAGCAGTTCTTC
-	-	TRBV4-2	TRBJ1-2	CASSQDQKLVPNYGYTF	TGTGCCAGCAGCCAAGATCAAAAGCTGGTCCCTAACTATGGCTACACCTTC
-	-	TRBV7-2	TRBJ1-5	CASSRGGGRSNQPQHF	TGTGCCAGCAGCCGCGGTGGGGGGAGGAGCAATCAGCCCCAGCATTTT
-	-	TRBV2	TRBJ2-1	CASISGLFSNEQFF	TGTGCCAGCATATCAGGGTTATTTAGCAATGAGCAGTTCTTC